The sequence of this T cell receptor beta chain was determined in a study of T cell responses to AZD1222 COVID-19 vaccine. Study results and limitations: CD4 TCRs associated with vaccination spanned spike, dominating at 160-218 and 743-854.

On this clone: Its antigen is not known.

TCRdb's copy holds only in-frame clones and misses some; the assay was immunoSEQ multiplex PCR. The table includes 130,000 to 150,000 clones, approximately 90% detected once. Germline V lookup: CDR1 LNHDA, CDR2 SQIVND (reference sequence). V was pared by 3 bases and J by 2 bases, with 10 bases between. CDR3 length equals 14 residues. Sequenced material: peripheral blood, taken on day 0 of AZD1222 vaccination. The TCR originated in an adult in good health. V usage is TRBV19 and J usage is TRBJ1-2, with D hard to call. CDR3 residues: CASSMRQANYGYTF. The CDR3 coding sequence is TGTGCCAGTAGTATGCGCCAGGCGAACTATGGCTACACCTTC.